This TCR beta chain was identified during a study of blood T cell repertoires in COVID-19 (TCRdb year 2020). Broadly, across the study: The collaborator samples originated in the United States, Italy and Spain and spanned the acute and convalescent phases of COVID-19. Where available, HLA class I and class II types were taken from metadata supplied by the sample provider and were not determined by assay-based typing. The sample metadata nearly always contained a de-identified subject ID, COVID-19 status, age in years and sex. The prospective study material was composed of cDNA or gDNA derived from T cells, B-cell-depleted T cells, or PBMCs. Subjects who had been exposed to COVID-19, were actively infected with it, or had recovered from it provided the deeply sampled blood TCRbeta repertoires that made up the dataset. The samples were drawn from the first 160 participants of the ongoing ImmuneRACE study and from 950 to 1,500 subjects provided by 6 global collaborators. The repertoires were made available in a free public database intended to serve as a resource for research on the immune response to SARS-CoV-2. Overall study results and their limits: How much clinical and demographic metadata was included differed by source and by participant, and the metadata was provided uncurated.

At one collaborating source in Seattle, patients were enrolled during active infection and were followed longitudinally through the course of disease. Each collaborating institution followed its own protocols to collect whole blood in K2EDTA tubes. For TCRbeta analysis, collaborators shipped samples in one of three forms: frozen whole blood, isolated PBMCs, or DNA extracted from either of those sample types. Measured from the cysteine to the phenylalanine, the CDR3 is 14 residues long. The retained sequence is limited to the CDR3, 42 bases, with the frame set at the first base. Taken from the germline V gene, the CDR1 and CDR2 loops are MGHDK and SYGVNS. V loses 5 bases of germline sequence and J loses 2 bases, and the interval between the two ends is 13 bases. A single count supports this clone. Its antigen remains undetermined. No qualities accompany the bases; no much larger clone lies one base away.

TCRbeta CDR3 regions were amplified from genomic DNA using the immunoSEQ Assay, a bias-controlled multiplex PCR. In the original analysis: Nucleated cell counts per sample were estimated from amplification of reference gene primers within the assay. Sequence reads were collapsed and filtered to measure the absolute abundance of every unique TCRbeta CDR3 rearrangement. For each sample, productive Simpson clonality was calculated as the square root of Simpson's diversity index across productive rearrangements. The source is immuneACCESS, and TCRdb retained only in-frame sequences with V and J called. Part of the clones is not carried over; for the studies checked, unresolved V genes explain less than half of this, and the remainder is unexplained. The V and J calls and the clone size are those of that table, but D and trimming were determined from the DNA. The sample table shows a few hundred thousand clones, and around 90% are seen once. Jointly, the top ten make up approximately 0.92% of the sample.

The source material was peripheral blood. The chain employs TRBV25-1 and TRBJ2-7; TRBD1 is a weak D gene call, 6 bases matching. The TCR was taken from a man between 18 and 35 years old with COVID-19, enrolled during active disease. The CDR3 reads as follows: CASSLAPGAYEQYF. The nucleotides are TGTGCCAGCAGTTTGGCCCCAGGGGCCTACGAGCAGTACTTC.